This T cell receptor beta chain was profiled in a study of Ad26.COV2.S vaccination and SARS-CoV-2 variants. Overall study: Into the muscle, Ad26.COV2.S was dosed once or twice, 56 days apart.

The treatment: 15 to 20 received Ad26.COV2.S at low or high dose, single or two shots; about five received placebo; per-sample allocation not given. The investigators took samples on day 63 after the first vaccine or placebo injection. In this sample, this clone turned up once. Here immunoSEQ multiplex PCR was the method, and the copy in TCRdb shows in-frame clones only, minus some. Found here are about 400,000 clones, about nine tenths of them singletons; the top ten hold 3% to 4.5%. The trim removed 0 bases at V and 7 bases at J, leaving 6 bases unmatched. The CDR3 has 15 residues. Germline values: CDR1 MNHEY, CDR2 SVGAGI.

This sample comprised peripheral blood, obtained in a trial of Ad26.COV2.S vaccine versus placebo. The origin of this receptor is a person aged 18-65 years who received the Ad26.COV2.S COVID-19 vaccine or a placebo. The chain links TRBV6-5 to TRBJ2-1; 7 positions match TRBD2. The CDR3 sequence is CASSYSRLAANEQFF. The CDR3 nucleotides are TGTGCCAGCAGTTACTCGAGACTAGCTGCGAATGAGCAGTTCTTC.